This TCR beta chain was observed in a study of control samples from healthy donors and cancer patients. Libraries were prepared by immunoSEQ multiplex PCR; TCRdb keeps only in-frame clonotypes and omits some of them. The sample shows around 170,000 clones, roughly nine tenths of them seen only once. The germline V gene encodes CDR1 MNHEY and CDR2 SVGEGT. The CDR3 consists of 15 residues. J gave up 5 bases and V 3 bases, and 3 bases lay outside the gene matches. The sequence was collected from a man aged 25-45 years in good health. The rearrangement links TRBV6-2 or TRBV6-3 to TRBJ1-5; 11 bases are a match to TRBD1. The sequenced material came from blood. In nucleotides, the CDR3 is TGTGCCAGCAGTTATAGGACAGGGGGCTATCAGCCCCAGCATTTT. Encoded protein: CASSYRTGGYQPQHF.